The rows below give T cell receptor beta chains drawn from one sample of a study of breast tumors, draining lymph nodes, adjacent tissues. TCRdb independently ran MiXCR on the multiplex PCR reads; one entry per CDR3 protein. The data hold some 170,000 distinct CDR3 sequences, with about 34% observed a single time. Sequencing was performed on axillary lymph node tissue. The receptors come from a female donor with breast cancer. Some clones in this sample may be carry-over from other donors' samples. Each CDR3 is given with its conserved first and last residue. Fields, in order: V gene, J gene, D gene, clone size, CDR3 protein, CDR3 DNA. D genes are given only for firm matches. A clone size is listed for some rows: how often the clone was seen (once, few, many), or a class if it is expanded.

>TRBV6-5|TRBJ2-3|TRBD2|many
CASSFLAGGLRADTQYF
TGTGCCAGCAGCTTCCTAGCGGGAGGGCTCCGTGCAGATACGCAGTATTTT
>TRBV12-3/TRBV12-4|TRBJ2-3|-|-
CTSSFSQDAQYF
TGTACCAGCAGTTTTAGCCAGGATGCGCAGTATTTT
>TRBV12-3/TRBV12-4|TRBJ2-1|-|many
CASSLYDEQFF
TGTGCCAGCAGTTTATATGATGAGCAGTTCTTC
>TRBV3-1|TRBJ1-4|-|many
CASSQATEGNEKLFF
TGTGCCAGCAGCCAGGCGACAGAGGGGAATGAAAAACTGTTTTTT
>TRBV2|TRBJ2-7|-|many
CASRGEGQSQYF
TGTGCCAGCAGGGGGGAGGGACAGTCACAGTACTTC
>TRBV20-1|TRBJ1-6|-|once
CSTGRPSSYNSPLHF
TGCAGCACTGGACGGCCGAGCTCCTATAATTCACCCCTCCACTTT
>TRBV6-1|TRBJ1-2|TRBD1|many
CASSVKVGQGARGYTF
TGTGCCAGCAGTGTCAAAGTGGGACAGGGGGCGAGGGGCTACACCTTC
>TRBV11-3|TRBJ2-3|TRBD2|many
CASSLGGRGTSGGPTDTQYF
TGTGCCAGCAGCTTAGGTGGCAGAGGGACTAGCGGGGGCCCCACAGATACGCAGTATTTT
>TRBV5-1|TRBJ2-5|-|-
CASSLTNEKQETQYF
TGCGCCAGCAGTCTGACTAATGAAAAACAAGAGACCCAGTACTTC
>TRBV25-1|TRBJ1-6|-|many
CASSEYIGKSGPLHF
TGTGCCAGCAGTGAATATATCGGGAAATCTGGGCCCCTCCACTTT
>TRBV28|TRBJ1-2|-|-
CASSLRRVDGYTF
TGTGCCAGCAGTTTACGCAGGGTAGATGGCTACACCTTC
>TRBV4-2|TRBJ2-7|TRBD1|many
CASSHAGTGSEQYF
TGTGCCAGCAGCCATGCCGGGACAGGGAGCGAGCAGTACTTC
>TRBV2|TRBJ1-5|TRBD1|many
CASSVGQGGRSNQPQHF
TGTGCCAGCAGTGTGGGACAGGGTGGACGTAGCAATCAGCCCCAGCATTTT
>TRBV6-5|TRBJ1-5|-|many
CASTLGAYSNQPQHF
TGTGCCAGCACCTTAGGGGCCTATAGCAATCAGCCCCAGCATTTT
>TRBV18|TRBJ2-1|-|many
CASSPPAYGGDEQFF
TGTGCCAGCTCACCACCTGCTTACGGGGGCGATGAGCAGTTCTTC
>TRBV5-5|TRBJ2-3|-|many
CASSLARNTQYF
TGTGCCAGCAGCTTGGCTCGGAATACGCAGTATTTT
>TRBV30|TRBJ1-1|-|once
CAWSAQNTEAFF
TGTGCCTGGAGTGCGCAGAACACTGAAGCTTTCTTT
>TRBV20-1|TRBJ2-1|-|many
CSAREKGRAYNEQFF
TGCAGTGCTAGAGAGAAGGGTAGGGCCTACAATGAGCAGTTCTTC
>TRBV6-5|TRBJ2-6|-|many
CATSDGSSGANVLTF
TGTGCCACTTCGGACGGAAGCTCTGGGGCCAACGTCCTGACTTTC
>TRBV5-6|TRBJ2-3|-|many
CASSLVRVTDTQYF
TGTGCCAGCAGCTTGGTTCGAGTCACAGATACGCAGTATTTT
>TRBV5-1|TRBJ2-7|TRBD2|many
CASSLAGVAGGHEQYF
TGCGCCAGCAGCTTGGCCGGCGTAGCGGGGGGGCACGAGCAGTACTTC
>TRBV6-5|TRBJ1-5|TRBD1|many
CASSSPTGDQPQHF
TGTGCCAGCAGTTCCCCGACAGGGGATCAGCCCCAGCATTTT
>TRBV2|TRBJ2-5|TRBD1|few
CASSVQGAGETQYF
TGTGCCAGCAGTGTTCAGGGGGCAGGAGAGACCCAGTACTTC
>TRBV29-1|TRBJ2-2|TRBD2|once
CSVLAGETGELFF
TGCAGCGTCCTAGCGGGGGAAACCGGGGAGCTGTTTTTT
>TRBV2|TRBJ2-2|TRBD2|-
CASSRTSAGTGGLSF
TGTGCCAGCAGTCGGACTAGCGCAGGCACCGGGGGGCTGTCTTTT
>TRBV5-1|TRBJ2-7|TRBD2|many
CASSLRSSGGLYEQYF
TGCGCCAGCAGCTTGCGGTCTAGCGGGGGACTATACGAGCAGTACTTC
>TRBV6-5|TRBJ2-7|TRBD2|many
CASSYSSGRNHEQYF
TGTGCCAGCAGTTACTCTAGCGGGAGGAACCACGAGCAGTACTTC
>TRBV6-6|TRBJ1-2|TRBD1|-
CASSHSTGQLNYGYTF
TGTGCCAGCAGTCACTCGACAGGGCAATTAAACTATGGCTACACCTTC
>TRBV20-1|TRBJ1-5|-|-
CSARTAGSQEYQPQHF
TGCAGTGCTAGAACGGCTGGCAGTCAGGAGTATCAGCCCCAGCATTTT
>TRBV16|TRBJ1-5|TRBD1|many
CASSQNRGRGQPQHF
TGTGCCAGCAGCCAGAATAGGGGCAGGGGGCAGCCCCAGCATTTT
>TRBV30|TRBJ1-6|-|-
CALRTSPLHF
TGTGCTCTTCGAACTTCGCCCCTCCACTTT